This TCR beta chain was recovered during a study of OX40 agonist ivuxolimab in advanced cancers. This clone was counted at least ten times. Method: immunoSEQ multiplex PCR; TCRdb's copy keeps in-frame clones and lacks some. The table records roughly 80,000 clones, roughly 85% of them present only once. The sample in question was CD4+ or CD8+ T cells sorted from blood, obtained in a trial of the OX40 agonist ivuxolimab. The sequence derives from an adult with an advanced solid tumor such as melanoma, head and neck, liver or kidney cancer.

CDR3 loop: CASSSGQESHEQYF. The CDR3, as DNA: TGTGCCAGCAGTTCGGGACAGGAATCCCACGAGCAGTACTTC. The chain is built from TRBV6-5 and TRBJ2-7; 8 bases are a match to TRBD1. V was pared by 4 bases and J by 5 bases, with 7 bases of the junction left unmatched. This CDR3 comprises 14 residues. CDR1 MNHEY and CDR2 SVGAGI come from the germline V gene.